These 9 T cell receptor beta chains came from one sample sequenced in a study of long-term antiretroviral therapy in people with HIV. Run at survey level, the immunoSEQ assay was version v3.0. Here immunoSEQ multiplex PCR was the method, and the copy in TCRdb shows in-frame clones only, minus some. The sample lists tens of thousands of clones; around 78% were seen once. The material sequenced was unsorted PBMCs, taken 3.1 years after starting antiretroviral therapy. Receptors were obtained from a woman aged 45-65 years with HIV.

This clone was seen just once. The chain has TRBV1 and TRBJ2-1; TRBD2 is the table's D call, not checked against the DNA. TRBV1 has pseudogene status. This CDR3 comprises 16 residues. CDR3: CTSSPTTSGAFNEQFF. The CDR3 bases are TGCACCAGCAGCCCTACGACTAGCGGGGCTTTCAATGAGCAGTTCTTC.

This clone came up once. The chain is built from TRBV15 and TRBJ1-4; TRBD1 matches 11 bases. The CDR3 totals 15 residues. The V gene's germline CDR1 is LNHNV and CDR2 YYDKDF (reference sequence). V lost 8 bases and J lost 8; bases outside the gene matches: 10. The DNA of the CDR3 is TGTGCCACCGGGGACAGGGGGGCGGTTTGGGAAAAACTGTTTTTT. This codes for CATGDRGAVWEKLFF.

V and J are TRBV2 and TRBJ2-1; 9 bases agree with TRBD1. This CDR3 spans 14 amino acids. J lost 5 bases, V lost 6 bases, and 5 bases had no gene match. From germline, CDR1 is SNHLY and CDR2 FYNNEI. The CDR3 region has the DNA TGTGCCAGCAGGGGGGACAGGGTCGACAATGAGCAGTTCTTC. The encoded protein is CASRGDRVDNEQFF.

This chain connects TRBV7-8 to TRBJ1-2; D not resolved. V lost 0 bases and J 2 bases, leaving 10 bases between the germline ends. The germline V gene encodes CDR1 SGHVS and CDR2 FQNEAQ. This CDR3 is built from 15 residues. Here the CDR3 reads CASSLAVTKNYGYTF. The DNA for the CDR3 is TGTGCCAGCAGCTTAGCGGTGACAAAGAACTATGGCTACACCTTC.

Worth noting for this clone: Likely a read error: the CDR3 ends without its conserved phenylalanine or tryptophan. The limits of the CDR3 on the DNA are not certain, so only TCRdb's listed CDR3 is given. J is TRBJ1-6 and V is TRBV10-1; the table's D call, TRBD1, was not checked against the DNA. In germline, CDR1 is WNHNN, CDR2 SYGVQD (reference sequence). The CDR3 is 9 residues long, counting both termini. The CDR3 loop reads CASSERGSG.

V and J are TRBV18 and TRBJ2-5; D ambiguous. CDR3 size: 13 residues. Trimming took off 2 bases at V and 8 bases at J, with 12 bases between the two ends. Germline CDR1 KGHSH, CDR2 LQKENI. In DNA, the CDR3 is TGTGCCAGCTCACCAGACACACCCGACACCCAGTACTTC. Its protein product is CASSPDTPDTQYF.

The V and J genes are TRBV7-8 and TRBJ2-5; D call uncertain. The V end was cut by 8 bases, the J end by 2 bases, with 15 bases between. The length of the CDR3 is 14 residues. The germline V gene has CDR1 SGHVS and CDR2 FQNEAQ. CDR3 amino acids: CASREAASQETQYF. DNA of the CDR3: TGTGCCAGCCGAGAGGCTGCCAGTCAAGAGACCCAGTACTTC.

The genes are TRBV5-6 and TRBJ2-5; possibly TRBD1 or TRBD2 for D (5 bases each). Germline CDR1 is SGHDT and CDR2 is YYEEEE. CDR3 length equals 14 residues. Trimming cost V 2 bases and J 1 base, with 9 bases left between them. The CDR3 is CASSFGGFQETQYF. The DNA for the CDR3 is TGTGCCAGCAGCTTTGGGGGTTTCCAAGAGACCCAGTACTTC. Supplemented by reference TRBV5-6 and TRBJ2-5, the full variable domain reads DAGVTQSPTHLIKTRGQQVTLRCSPKSGHDTVSWYQQALGQGPQFIFQYYEEEERQRGNFPDRFSGHQFPNYSSELNVNALLLGDSALYLCASSFGGFQETQYFGPGTRLLVL.

V and J are TRBV9 and TRBJ2-3, with 7 positions matching TRBD1. The J segment lost 5 bases and the V segment lost 2 bases, leaving 11 bases of the junction unmatched. Germline loops: CDR1 SGDLS, CDR2 YYNGEE. This CDR3 spans 16 amino acids. Written as DNA, the CDR3 is TGTGCCAGCAGCGTCCAAACAGGGGTGGTCGGAGATACGCAGTATTTT. Its translation is CASSVQTGVVGDTQYF.